The 28 T cell receptor beta chains in this list originate from one sample, sequenced in a study of Graves' ophthalmopathy and Graves' hyperthyroidism. The study amplified TCR beta CDR3 regions using RNA transcripts. Following a first-round RT-PCR that used HTBI primers, a second-round multiplex PCR was carried out. From the multiplex PCR reads, TCRdb called clonotypes with MiXCR, one entry per CDR3 protein. The sample includes tens of thousands of distinct CDR3 sequences, approximately 50% of them seen just once. What was sequenced was peripheral blood. These receptor sequences come from an adult woman with Graves' ophthalmopathy.

The genes are TRBV4-2 and TRBJ1-6; D gene uncertain. CDR3 length: 14 residues. Germline CDR1 is LGHNA and CDR2 is YNFKEQ. Trimming pared 1 base from V and 11 bases from J, leaving 12 bases between. DNA for the CDR3: TGTGCCAGCAGCCAAGTTAGTCGAGGTCCACCCCTCCACTTT. Amino acid sequence: CASSQVSRGPPLHF.

The table lists this clonotype with many counts. The chain recombines TRBV7-8 with TRBJ2-1; D is uncertain. V lost 1 base, J lost 0 bases, and 4 bases lay in between. From germline, CDR1 is SGHVS and CDR2 FQNEAQ. The CDR3 is 14 amino acids. This CDR3 reads CASSLDSSYNEQFF. For the CDR3, the DNA is TGTGCCAGCAGCTTAGACAGCTCCTACAATGAGCAGTTCTTC. The whole variable domain, filled in from reference TRBV7-8 and TRBJ2-1, reads GAGVSQSPRYKVAKRGQDVALRCDPISGHVSLFWYQQALGQGPEFLTYFQNEAQLDKSGLPSDRFFAERPEGSVSTLKIQRTQQEDSAVYLCASSLDSSYNEQFFGPGTRLTVL.

V usage is TRBV7-8 and J usage is TRBJ2-7; 10 bases fit TRBD1. The J segment lost 0 bases and the V segment lost 4 bases, leaving 6 bases of the junction unmatched. Germline values: CDR1 SGHVS, CDR2 FQNEAQ. The CDR3 loop spans 16 amino acids. CDR3 bases: TGTGCCAGCAGCTCCGCCAGGACAGGGGGCTCCTACGAGCAGTACTTC. Its protein product is CASSSARTGGSYEQYF.

This clonotype was seen repeatedly, ten times or more. The chain couples TRBV6-2 or TRBV6-3 to TRBJ2-7, with D hard to call. The V end lost 7 bases, the J end lost 2 bases, and 12 bases lay between the germline ends. The CDR3 runs to 13 residues. CDR1 and CDR2 from the germline V gene are MNHEY and SVGEGT. In nucleotides, the CDR3 is TGTGCCAGCACCTATCCGCGACCCTACGAGCAGTACTTC. Its translation is CASTYPRPYEQYF.

The J gene is TRBJ2-7, the V gene TRBV15, with D uncertain. Trimming pared 1 base from V and 2 bases from J, leaving 6 bases between. CDR3 length: 13 amino acids. Germline CDR1 LNHNV, CDR2 YYDKDF (reference sequence). This chain's CDR3 is CATSRGDTYEQYF. For the CDR3, the DNA is TGTGCCACCAGCAGAGGGGATACCTACGAGCAGTACTTC.

V gene TRBV2 combines with J gene TRBJ2-7; 7 nucleotides line up with TRBD1. The CDR3 loop spans 14 amino acids. Germline V CDR1 and CDR2: SNHLY, FYNNEI. V gave up 6 bases and J gave up 0 bases; unmatched junction bases: 5. This CDR3 reads CASRGQVSSYEQYV. DNA of the CDR3: TGTGCCAGCAGAGGACAGGTCAGCTCCTACGAGCAGTACGTC.

This clonotype came up many times. The chain joins TRBV27 to TRBJ1-2; possible D gene TRBD1, 6 bases. The CDR3 consists of 15 residues. The germline V gene has CDR1 MNHEY and CDR2 SMNVEV (reference sequence). The ends were cut back, 5 bases at V and 4 bases at J, with 17 bases in the middle. The CDR3 sequence is CASSRGGSLSYGYTF. The CDR3 bases are TGTGCCAGCAGTCGGGGGGGCTCGCTCAGCTATGGCTACACCTTC.

This clonotype has ten or more counts. V and J are TRBV14 and TRBJ2-7; 14 positions match TRBD2. The CDR3 spans 16 residues. V lost 0 bases and J lost 5; bases outside the gene matches: 3. Germline-derived CDR1 and CDR2 are SGHDN and FVKESK. The CDR3 bases are TGTGCCAGCAGCCAAGAGGGACTAGCGGGAGACCACGAGCAGTACTTC. Its translation is CASSQEGLAGDHEQYF.

This clonotype was found many times. This chain uses TRBV4-2 with TRBJ2-3; 11 nucleotides line up with TRBD2. Germline loops: CDR1 LGHNA, CDR2 YNFKEQ. CDR3 length: 14 residues. With V trimmed by 11 bases and J by 3 bases, 7 bases remained unmatched. CDR3 protein: CAASGLAETDTQYF. The CDR3 nucleotides read TGTGCCGCTTCGGGACTAGCGGAAACAGATACGCAGTATTTT.

There are a few counts of this clonotype. The germline gene is not matched at one end of the junction; a read error may be the cause. The V gene is TRBV7-2, the J gene TRBJ2-1; TRBD1 agrees at 7 bases. The CDR3 has 10 amino acids. Germline V gene data show CDR1 as SGHTA and CDR2 as FQGNSA. The CDR3 DNA reads TGTGCCAGCAGCTTAGATGCAGGGGGCTTC. It translates to CASSLDAGGF.

In this sample, this clonotype turned up many times. The chain uses TRBV19 and TRBJ2-7; 13 nucleotides line up with TRBD2. The germline V gene has CDR1 LNHDA and CDR2 SQIVND (reference sequence). V shed 5 bases and J 5 bases; nucleotides not matched to a gene: 9. The length of the CDR3 is 16 residues. The CDR3 nucleotides read TGTGCCAGTAGTGTCACTAGCGGGAGGGCCGTGGACGAGCAGTACTTC. Protein product: CASSVTSGRAVDEQYF.

This clonotype has ten or more counts. The chain employs TRBV6-2 or TRBV6-3 and TRBJ1-5, with D hard to call. The CDR3 has 15 amino acids. Germline V gene lookup returns CDR1 MNHEY and CDR2 SVGEGT. V was shortened by 7 bases and J by 0 bases, with 13 bases between the two germline ends. CDR3 residues: CASTPAGISNQPQHF. The CDR3 DNA reads as TGTGCCAGCACTCCCGCGGGAATTAGCAATCAGCCCCAGCATTTT.

This chain joins TRBV19 and TRBJ1-5, with D possibly TRBD1 on 5 matching bases. The CDR3 contains 14 residues. V was trimmed by 3 bases and J by 11 bases, leaving 17 bases between them. The germline CDR1 and CDR2 sequences are LNHDA and SQIVND (reference sequence). CDR3 sequence: CASSMGIVGETQHF. The CDR3 coding sequence is TGTGCCAGTAGTATGGGGATCGTGGGGGAGACCCAGCATTTT.

V is TRBV27 and J is TRBJ1-6; D is unresolved. CDR3 size: 13 residues. Deletions cut 7 bases from V and 7 bases from J, with 11 bases between. Germline V gives CDR1 MNHEY, CDR2 SMNVEV (reference sequence). CDR3 coding DNA: TGTGCCAGCATGGCAGGCTTAAATTCACCCCTCCACTTT. It yields the protein CASMAGLNSPLHF.

This clonotype was counted ten times or more. Here the CDR3 reads CASSLGVHTDTQYF. As DNA, the CDR3 is TGTGCCAGCAGTTTAGGGGTCCACACAGATACGCAGTATTTT. The chain joins TRBV12-3 or TRBV12-4 to TRBJ2-3; D is undetermined. The V and J ends lost 1 base and 2 bases respectively, with 7 bases between them. This CDR3 has 14 amino acids.

Comment on this clonotype: Germline and junction disagree at one end, which may indicate a read error. V gene TRBV24-1 combines with J gene TRBJ2-1, with a tentative D call TRBD2 (5 bases). Per the germline V gene, CDR1 is KGHDR and CDR2 is SFDVKD. The CDR3 spans 13 residues. CDR3 region: CATSEPGNNEQFF. CDR3 bases: TGTGCCACCAGTGAGCCGGGGAACAATGAACAGTTCTTC.

This chain links TRBV7-9 with TRBJ2-3; no clear D. CDR1 and CDR2 from the germline V gene are SEHNR and FQNEAQ (reference sequence). The CDR3 length is 12 residues. Trimming shortened V by 0 bases and J by 6 bases, and 4 bases separated the two germline ends. The chain's CDR3 is CASSLAWDTQYF. In DNA, the CDR3 is TGTGCCAGCAGCTTAGCCTGGGATACGCAGTATTTT.

The chain is built from TRBV28 and TRBJ2-5, with 10 bases matching TRBD1. Germline trimming cut 4 bases from V and 5 bases from J; bases unmatched to any gene: 16. CDR3 size: 18 residues. Germline V CDR1 and CDR2: MDHEN, SYDVKM. The CDR3 DNA reads TGTGCCAGCAGTTCCCTCGATGCCGGGACAGGGGTGCGGGAGACCCAGTACTTC. It translates to CASSSLDAGTGVRETQYF.

The chain couples TRBV6-1 to TRBJ2-2, with D unclear. The CDR3 length is 18 residues. Germline CDR1 is MNHNS and CDR2 is SASEGT. Trimming removed 8 bases at V and 1 base at J, with 23 bases between. CDR3: CASSPHLSSRLNTGELFF. CDR3 sequence (DNA): TGTGCCAGCTCCCCTCACTTGAGCTCTAGACTGAACACCGGGGAGCTGTTTTTT.

This clonotype was found many times. The genes are TRBV19 and TRBJ2-2, with 7 bases that match TRBD2. This CDR3 is 17 amino acids long. Germline assignment: CDR1 LNHDA and CDR2 SQIVND (reference sequence). V shed 3 bases and J 1 base; nucleotides not matched to a gene: 8. CDR3 amino acids: CASSIEGGLGNTGELFF. The CDR3 coding sequence is TGTGCCAGTAGTATTGAGGGAGGGCTCGGGAACACCGGGGAGCTGTTTTTT.

This clonotype was detected ten times or more. The genes are TRBV6-5 and TRBJ2-3; D may be TRBD1 (5 bases). Looked up from germline, CDR1 is MNHEY and CDR2 is SVGAGI. The CDR3 consists of 15 residues. V was pared by 0 bases and J by 0 bases, with 7 bases between. Here the CDR3 reads CASSYSTASTDTQYF. In nucleotides, the CDR3 is TGTGCCAGCAGTTACTCGACAGCCAGCACAGATACGCAGTATTTT.

The chain employs TRBV12-3 or TRBV12-4 and TRBJ2-1; D perhaps matches TRBD1 (5 bases). V gave up 3 bases and J gave up 8 bases, with 11 bases separating them. This CDR3 comprises 13 residues. The CDR3 here is CASSFQGWDEQFF. Written as DNA, the CDR3 is TGTGCCAGCAGTTTTCAGGGTTGGGATGAGCAGTTCTTC.

This clonotype has just one count. The rearrangement uses TRBV19 and TRBJ1-6, with a tentative D call TRBD1 (5 bases). V lost 11 bases, J lost 5 bases, and 13 bases lay in between. The CDR3 totals 13 residues. Germline V CDR1 and CDR2: LNHDA, SQIVND (reference sequence). CDR3 DNA sequence: TGTGCCTCCCCCGGGGGGGATAATTCACCCCTCCACTTT. Translated, it gives CASPGGDNSPLHF.

Ten or more counts support this clonotype. V gene TRBV11-3 combines with J gene TRBJ2-3; 10 bases map to TRBD1. Germline V gene data show CDR1 as SGHNT and CDR2 as YENEEA. V shed 4 bases and J 1 base; nucleotides not matched to a gene: 5. The CDR3 contains 16 residues. In nucleotides, the CDR3 is TGTGCCAGCAGCTCCGGGACAGGGGCCGGCACAGATACGCAGTATTTT. This translates into CASSSGTGAGTDTQYF.

The chain combines TRBV20-1 with TRBJ2-1; D unclear. The V end was cut by 0 bases, the J end by 1 base, with 1 base between. The length of the CDR3 is 12 residues. CDR1 and CDR2 (germline): DFQATT, SNEGSKA (reference sequence). The CDR3 spells CSARESYNEQFF. In nucleotides, the CDR3 is TGCAGTGCTAGAGAATCCTACAATGAGCAGTTCTTC.

CDR3 DNA: TGTGCCAGCAGCTTAATAACAGGGGTTCCTGGCTACACCTTC. Its protein product is CASSLITGVPGYTF. This chain connects TRBV5-6 to TRBJ1-2; TRBD1 matches at 7 bases. Germline V CDR1 and CDR2: SGHDT, YYEEEE. The CDR3 contains 14 residues. V dropped 2 bases and J dropped 7; count of bases not matched to a gene: 8.

This chain connects TRBV6-5 to TRBJ2-3; D call uncertain. Trimming took off 5 bases at V and 0 bases at J, with 9 bases between the two ends. CDR3 length: 14 residues. The germline gives CDR1 MNHEY, CDR2 SVGAGI. The CDR3 DNA sequence: TGTGCCAGCAGTGTTGCCGGGAGCACAGATACGCAGTATTTT. Residues: CASSVAGSTDTQYF.

This clonotype was observed many times. The rearrangement uses TRBV24-1 and TRBJ2-7; tentatively, D is TRBD1 or TRBD2 (6 bases each). V was cut by 6 bases and J by 4 bases, with 21 bases left in between. The CDR3 spans 16 residues. Germline V gene data show CDR1 as KGHDR and CDR2 as SFDVKD. The CDR3 region is CATSTTGRGLGYEQYF. Written as DNA, the CDR3 is TGTGCCACCAGTACCACGGGCCGGGGGCTCGGATACGAGCAGTACTTC.